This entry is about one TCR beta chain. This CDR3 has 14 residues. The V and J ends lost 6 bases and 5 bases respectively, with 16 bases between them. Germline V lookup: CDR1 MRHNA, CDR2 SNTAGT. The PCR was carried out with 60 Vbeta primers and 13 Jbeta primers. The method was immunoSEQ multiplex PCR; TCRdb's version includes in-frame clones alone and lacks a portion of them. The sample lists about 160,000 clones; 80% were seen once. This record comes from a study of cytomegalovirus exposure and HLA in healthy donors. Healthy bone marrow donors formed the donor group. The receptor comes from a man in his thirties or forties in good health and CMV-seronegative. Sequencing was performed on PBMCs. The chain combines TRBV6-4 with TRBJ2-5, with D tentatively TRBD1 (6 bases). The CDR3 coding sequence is TGTGCCAGCAGGAAGGACAGTTCTATGGAGACCCAGTACTTC. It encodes CASRKDSSMETQYF.